One and the same sample provided the 3 T cell receptor beta chains below, sequenced in a study of blood T cell repertoires in COVID-19. Only in-frame clones appear in the TCRdb table, and some are missing; sequencing was by immunoSEQ multiplex PCR. The profile shows about 10,000 clones, around 91% of them singletons. The specimen sequenced was peripheral blood. The receptors originated from a human donor in a cohort sampled during active COVID-19.

This clone was observed a few times. This chain joins TRBV5-6 and TRBJ2-7; 13 bases agree with TRBD2. Unmatched junction bases numbered 4, after V lost 4 bases and J lost 6 bases. The CDR3 is made up of 14 amino acids. In germline, CDR1 is SGHDT, CDR2 YYEEEE. In DNA, the CDR3 is TGTGCCAGCAGCGTGGGACTAGCGGGGCTCGAGCAGTACTTC. Its protein is CASSVGLAGLEQYF.

This rearrangement joins TRBV11-2 to TRBJ2-7, with D possibly being TRBD1 (8 bases). The V end was cut by 5 bases, the J end by 3 bases, with 14 bases between. This CDR3 has 14 residues. The germline gives CDR1 SGHAT, CDR2 FQNNGV. The CDR3 spells CASSHGGTGYEQYF. The CDR3 region has the DNA TGTGCCAGCAGCCACGGGGGGACAGGCTACGAGCAGTACTTC.

A note on this clone: An end of the junction differs from the germline gene, which may be a read error. The chain links TRBV5-4 to TRBJ2-5; D may be TRBD1 (5 bases). Germline V gene lookup returns CDR1 SGHNT and CDR2 YYREEE (reference sequence). The CDR3 loop spans 15 amino acids. CDR3 coding DNA: TGTGCCAGCAGCTTGGAGGGGCAGGGCCAAGGGACCCAGTACTTC. The encoded protein is CASSLEGQGQGTQYF.